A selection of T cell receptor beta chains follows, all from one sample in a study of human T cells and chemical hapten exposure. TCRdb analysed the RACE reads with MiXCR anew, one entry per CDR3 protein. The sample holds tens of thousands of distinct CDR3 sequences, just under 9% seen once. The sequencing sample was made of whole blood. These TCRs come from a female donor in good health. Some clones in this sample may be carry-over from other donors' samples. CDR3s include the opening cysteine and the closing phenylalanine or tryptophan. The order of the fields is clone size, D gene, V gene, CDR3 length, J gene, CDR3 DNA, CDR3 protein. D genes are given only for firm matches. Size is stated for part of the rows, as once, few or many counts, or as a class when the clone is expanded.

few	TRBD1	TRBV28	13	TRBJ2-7	TGTGCCAGCAGGGGGACAGTCTCCTACGAGCAGTACTTC	CASRGTVSYEQYF
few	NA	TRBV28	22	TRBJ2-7	TGTGCCATCGTCCCCCCGGGGTTTTCTTTTGCGCGGGTGGGAATCAGTGCCTACGAGCAGTACTTC	CAIVPPGFSFARVGISAYEQYF
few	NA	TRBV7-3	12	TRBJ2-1	TGTGCCAGCAGCAACAACAAGAATGAGCAGTTCTTC	CASSNNKNEQFF
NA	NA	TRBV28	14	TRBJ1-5	TGTGCCAGCGCCCTAGAGGTTAGCAATCAGCCCCAGCATTTT	CASALEVSNQPQHF
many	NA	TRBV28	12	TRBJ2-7	TGTGCCAGCAGTCTCCGACAGAACGAGCAGTACTTC	CASSLRQNEQYF
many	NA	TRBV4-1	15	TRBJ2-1	TGCGCCAGCAGCCAAGATCCTACTTCCTACAATGAGCAGTTCTTC	CASSQDPTSYNEQFF
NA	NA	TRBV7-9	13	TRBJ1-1	TGTGCCAGCAGCTTAAACAGTAACACTGAAGCTTTCTTT	CASSLNSNTEAFF
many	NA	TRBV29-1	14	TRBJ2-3	TGCAGCGTTGCCGACCCCTTAAGCACAGATACGCAGTATTTT	CSVADPLSTDTQYF
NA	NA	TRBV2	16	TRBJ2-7	TGTGCCAGCAAGACATTTAGGGAGGCCCTCCCCTACGAGCAGTACTTC	CASKTFREALPYEQYF
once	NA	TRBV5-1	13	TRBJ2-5	TGCGCCAGCAGGCGGACAAACCAAGAGACCCAGTACTTC	CASRRTNQETQYF
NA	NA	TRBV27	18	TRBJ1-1	TGTGCCAGCCTCACTTTTACCCCCGGCGGGGGGGCGAACACTGAAGCTTTCTTT	CASLTFTPGGGANTEAFF
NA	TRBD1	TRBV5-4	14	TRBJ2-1	TGTGCCAGCAGCTTGGGCATCACAGGGGTAGAGCAGTTCTTC	CASSLGITGVEQFF
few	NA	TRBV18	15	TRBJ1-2	TGTGCCAGCTCACCACGCGGGGGCCCAGACAATGGCTACACCTTC	CASSPRGGPDNGYTF
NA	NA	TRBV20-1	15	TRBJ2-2	TGCAGTGCTAGCATCATGGGTAGCGACACCGGGGAGCTGTTTTTT	CSASIMGSDTGELFF
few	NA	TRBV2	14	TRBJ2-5	TGTGCCGCCACCAGCCCTGTTCGACGGGAGACCCAGTACTTC	CAATSPVRRETQYF
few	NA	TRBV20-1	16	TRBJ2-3	TGCAGTGCTAGGCCCCCCGACGGAACTAGCACAGATACGCAGTATTTT	CSARPPDGTSTDTQYF
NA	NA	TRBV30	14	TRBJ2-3	TGTGCCTGGAGTGATTTGGGGGGCACAGATACGCAGTATTTT	CAWSDLGGTDTQYF
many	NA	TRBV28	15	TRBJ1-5	TGTGCCAGCAGCCGGGTGCCCGATAGCAATCAGCCCCAGCATTTT	CASSRVPDSNQPQHF
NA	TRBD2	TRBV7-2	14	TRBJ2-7	TGTGCCAGCAGTCTAGCGGGAGGCCGTTACGAGCAGTACTTC	CASSLAGGRYEQYF
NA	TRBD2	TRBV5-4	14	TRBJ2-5	TGTGCCAGCGGGGGAGGGAATACCCAAGAGACCCAGTACTTC	CASGGGNTQETQYF
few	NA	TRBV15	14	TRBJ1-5	TGTGCCACCAGCAGAGATGGCGGCGATCAGCCCCAGCATTTT	CATSRDGGDQPQHF
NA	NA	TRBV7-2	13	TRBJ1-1	TGTGCCAGCGGCTTAAGAGGACGGGGTGAAGCTTTCTTT	CASGLRGRGEAFF
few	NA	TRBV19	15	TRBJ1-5	TGTGCCAGTAGAACTACAGGGATAAGCAATCAGCCCCAGCATTTT	CASRTTGISNQPQHF
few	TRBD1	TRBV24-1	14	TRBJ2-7	TGTGCCACCAGTGCTCGGGACAGTCCCTACGAGCAGTACTTC	CATSARDSPYEQYF
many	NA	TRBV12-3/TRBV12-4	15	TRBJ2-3	TGTGCCAGCAGTTTATCGGGCGGGAGCACAGATACGCAGTATTTT	CASSLSGGSTDTQYF
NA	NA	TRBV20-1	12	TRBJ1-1	TGCAGTGCTAGCGAGCCGGTCTTGAAGGGTTTCTTT	CSASEPVLKGFF
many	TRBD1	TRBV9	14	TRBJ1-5	TGTGCCAGCAGCCGGACAGGGATGGGGCAGCCCCAGCATTTT	CASSRTGMGQPQHF
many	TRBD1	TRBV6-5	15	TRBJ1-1	TGTGCCAGCGAGGAACGGACAGGAGGGGACACTGAAGCTTTCTTT	CASEERTGGDTEAFF
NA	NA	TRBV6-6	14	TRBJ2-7	TGTGCCAGCAGTTACTCCCCCTCAGGTTACGAGCAGTACTTC	CASSYSPSGYEQYF
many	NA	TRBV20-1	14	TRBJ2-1	TGCAGTGCTAGAGATACCAGCTCCTACAATGAGCAGTTCTTC	CSARDTSSYNEQFF
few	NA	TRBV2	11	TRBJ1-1	TGTGCCATGACAGAGAACACTGAAGCTTTCTTT	CAMTENTEAFF
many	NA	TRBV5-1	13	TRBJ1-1	TGCGCCAGCAGCTCGACGGTCGGAACTGAAGCTTTCTTT	CASSSTVGTEAFF
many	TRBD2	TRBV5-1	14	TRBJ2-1	TGCGCCAGCAGAGCGGGAGACCTTGTTGGTGAGCAGTTCTTC	CASRAGDLVGEQFF
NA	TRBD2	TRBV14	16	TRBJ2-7	TGTGCCAGCAGCCTACTGTGGACTAGCGGGAGTAGGGAGCAGTACTTC	CASSLLWTSGSREQYF
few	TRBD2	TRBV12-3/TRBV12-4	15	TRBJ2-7	TGTGCCAGCACCCGGAGGACTAGCGGGAACTACGAGCAGTACTTC	CASTRRTSGNYEQYF
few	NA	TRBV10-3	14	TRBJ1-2	TGTGCCATCAGTGGGGACACCCCTTTCTATGGCTACACCTTC	CAISGDTPFYGYTF
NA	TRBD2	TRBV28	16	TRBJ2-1	TGTGCCAGCAGTTTCTCGACTAGCGGGGCCTACAATGAGCAGTTCTTC	CASSFSTSGAYNEQFF
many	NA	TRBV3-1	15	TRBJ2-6	TGTGCCAGCAGCCGTTTTACTTCTGGGGCCAACGTCCTGACTTTC	CASSRFTSGANVLTF
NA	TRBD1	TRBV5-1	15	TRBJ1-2	TGCGCCAGCAGCCCGTGGGGACAGGAGAACTATGGCTACACCTTC	CASSPWGQENYGYTF
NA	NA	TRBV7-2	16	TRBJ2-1	TGTGCCAGCAGCCCGAGGGGTAGCCCCCTCGCCGATGAGCAGTTCTTC	CASSPRGSPLADEQFF